This is a list of T cell receptor beta chains from one sample in a study of regulatory T cells in long-lasting Graves disease. One entry per CDR3 protein results from TCRdb running MiXCR on the multiplex PCR reads. Counted here are 500,000 to 700,000 distinct CDR3 sequences, 15% to 20% occurring once; the ten biggest clones make up 18%. A further study also used this sample, focusing on T cells in Graves' hyperthyroidism and ophthalmopathy.

Sequences were derived from peripheral blood mononuclear cells (PBMCs), sampled at new diagnosis, from a patient treated with antithyroid drugs. The receptors here all came from a woman aged 25 to 39 with Graves disease. Both conserved end residues are part of each CDR3. A D gene is named only where the DNA matches it firmly. The size field is filled for only some rows; it gives once, few, many or a size class.

cdr3_nt	cdr3_aa	clone_size	v_call	j_call	d_call
TGTGCCAGCAGTTCCCCGACTAGCGGGAGAAACACCGGGGAGCTGTTTTTT	CASSSPTSGRNTGELFF	few	TRBV6-5	TRBJ2-2	TRBD2
TGTGCCAGCAGCTCTCCGACAGTCGGAACGCTAGCTAACTATGGCTACACCTTC	CASSSPTVGTLANYGYTF	.	TRBV5-4	TRBJ1-2	.
TGTGCCTGGAGTCGTGGACGGCCTGAAGCTTTCTTT	CAWSRGRPEAFF	many	TRBV30	TRBJ1-1	.
TGTGCCAGTAGTATAGAAGGTGGATTCAACTACGAGCAGTACTTC	CASSIEGGFNYEQYF	.	TRBV19	TRBJ2-7	.
TGTGCCAGCAGTTACGCAATGGAAGGGGCGGAGAACTATGGCTACACCTTC	CASSYAMEGAENYGYTF	few	TRBV6-2/TRBV6-3	TRBJ1-2	.
TGCAGTGCTAGCCGGCAGGGGAAGGGCTACACCTTC	CSASRQGKGYTF	many	TRBV20-1	TRBJ1-2	.
TGCGCCAGCAGCCAAGATTCGGTGTGGGGCGAGCAGTACTTC	CASSQDSVWGEQYF	.	TRBV4-1	TRBJ2-7	.
TGTGCCAGCAGCCTCAGGGGTATTAACTACGAGCAGTACTTC	CASSLRGINYEQYF	many	TRBV27	TRBJ2-7	.
TGTGCCAGCTCACCGGCCACAGTTACAGTGAGTGAGCAGTTCTTC	CASSPATVTVSEQFF	few	TRBV18	TRBJ2-1	.
TGCAGTGCTAGCGGGGTAGCGGTTGGCACGTACGAGCAGTACTTC	CSASGVAVGTYEQYF	.	TRBV20-1	TRBJ2-7	.
TGTGCCACCAGCAGAGAAGGTGTCAGGGGGGACGAGCAGTACTTC	CATSREGVRGDEQYF	many	TRBV15	TRBJ2-7	.
TGCGCCAGCAGTGAGGGCTCTGGTGGAAACATCATATATTTT	CASSEGSGGNIIYF	.	TRBV10-2	TRBJ1-3	.
TGTGCCAGCAGTTCCTACCCGGGACAGGGGCAAGAGACCCAGTACTTC	CASSSYPGQGQETQYF	.	TRBV28	TRBJ2-5	TRBD1
TGTGCCAGCGGAGTTAAATTAGGGGGATCTTCCTACGAGCAGTACTTC	CASGVKLGGSSYEQYF	many	TRBV12-3/TRBV12-4	TRBJ2-7	.
TGCAGTGCTAGAGATCGGGGGGGAAACCCACCGATAAACACTGAAGCTTTCTTT	CSARDRGGNPPINTEAFF	.	TRBV20-1	TRBJ1-1	.
TGTGCCAGCAGCCGGGGACAGGAGAACACTGAAGCTTTCTTT	CASSRGQENTEAFF	many	TRBV7-3	TRBJ1-1	TRBD1
TGTGCCAGTAGTATAGGCGGACTGGGGACTGAAGCTTTCTTT	CASSIGGLGTEAFF	many	TRBV19	TRBJ1-1	.
TGTGCCAGCAGTCGTAGCGGGAGTCTCTACGAGCAGTACTTC	CASSRSGSLYEQYF	many	TRBV27	TRBJ2-7	TRBD2